The 23 T cell receptor beta chains below all came from one sample that was sequenced in a study of cytomegalovirus exposure and HLA in healthy donors. Generated by immunoSEQ multiplex PCR, the TCRdb table keeps only in-frame clones and is missing some. This repertoire shows over 150,000 clones, roughly 84% found once; its top ten account for 2.8%. The sequenced sample was PBMCs. The source is a woman under 30 in good health and CMV-seropositive.

This clone was recorded only once. The chain couples TRBV5-4 to TRBJ2-5; 9 bases line up with TRBD2. This CDR3 contains 15 residues. CDR1 and CDR2 (germline): SGHNT, YYREEE (reference sequence). The junction had 3 bases not matched to a gene; V was cut back by 1 base and J by 2 bases. The CDR3 DNA sequence: TGTGCCAGCAGCTTGAAGCGGGGGGTTCAAGAGACCCAGTACTTC. It translates to CASSLKRGVQETQYF.

The CDR3, as DNA: TGCAGTGCTACCAGGATCACTGAAGCTTTCTTT. Its translation: CSATRITEAFF. This chain links TRBV20-1 with TRBJ1-1; D gene uncertain. The CDR3 is made up of 11 amino acids. The germline gives CDR1 DFQATT, CDR2 SNEGSKA (reference sequence). V was cut by 4 bases and J by 4 bases, with 7 bases left in between.

The chain recombines TRBV9 with TRBJ2-2; the D gene is possibly TRBD1 (6 bases). This CDR3 region has 14 residues. Germline lookup yields CDR1 SGDLS and CDR2 YYNGEE. Between the trimmed V and J ends, which lost 2 bases and 7 bases, there was a span of 12 bases. The CDR3 region has the DNA TGTGCCAGCAGCGTGGAACAGGGCAACGGGGAGCTGTTTTTT. Translated, it gives CASSVEQGNGELFF.

This chain joins TRBV11-2 and TRBJ2-7; no clear D gene. The CDR3 is made up of 13 amino acids. CDR1 and CDR2 from the germline V gene are SGHAT and FQNNGV. The V end was cut by 1 base, the J end by 0 bases, with 4 bases between. The CDR3 DNA is TGTGCCAGCAGCTTAGGGAGCTCCTACGAGCAGTACTTC. Translating it yields CASSLGSSYEQYF.

The genes are TRBV11-3 and TRBJ2-1; D may be TRBD2 (6 bases). CDR3 size: 15 residues. CDR1 SGHNT and CDR2 YENEEA come from the germline V gene. Trimming stripped 1 base from V and 5 bases from J, with 12 bases between. In DNA form, the CDR3 reads TGTGCCAGCAGCTTAGGGGTGGGGGGAAACAATGAGCAGTTCTTC. As protein: CASSLGVGGNNEQFF. Full variable domain (missing parts from reference TRBV11-3 and TRBJ2-1): EAGVVQSPRYKIIEKKQPVAFWCNPISGHNTLYWYLQNLGQGPELLIRYENEEAVDDSQLPKDRFSAERLKGVDSTLKIQPAELGDSAVYLCASSLGVGGNNEQFFGPGTRLTVL.

The chain has TRBV4-1 and TRBJ2-7, with 11 bases that match TRBD2. The CDR3 sequence is 17 residues long. Germline CDR1 MGHRA, CDR2 YSYEKL. V trimming: 4 bases; J trimming: 1 base; junction bases outside the gene matches: 9. The CDR3 bases are TGCGCCAGCAGCCCGGGACTAGCGGACATATATTCCTACGAGCAGTACTTC. This gives the protein CASSPGLADIYSYEQYF.

This clone was counted a few times. The chain has TRBV7-3 and TRBJ1-2, with 8 bases identical to TRBD1. V was pared by 5 bases and J by 5 bases, with 4 bases of the junction left unmatched. The CDR3 length is 13 residues. Germline CDR1 SGHTA, CDR2 FQGTGA. This CDR3 is CASSDRTGYGYTF. The CDR3 region has the DNA TGTGCCAGCAGCGATAGGACAGGGTATGGCTACACCTTC.

V and J are TRBV7-9 and TRBJ2-1, with 10 bases aligning to TRBD2. Looked up from germline, CDR1 is SEHNR and CDR2 is FQNEAQ (reference sequence). V shed 2 bases and J 8 bases; nucleotides not matched to a gene: 3. The CDR3 is made up of 14 amino acids. The CDR3: CASSLSGGAHEQFF. In DNA form, the CDR3 reads TGTGCCAGCAGCTTAAGCGGGGGGGCTCATGAGCAGTTCTTC.

The chain links TRBV6-6 to TRBJ2-1, with D unclear. Trimming removed 0 bases from V and 4 bases from J, with 4 bases in between. The CDR3 loop spans 13 amino acids. Germline CDR1 and CDR2: MNHNY and SVGAGI (reference sequence). CDR3 DNA: TGTGCCAGCAGTTACTCGAGTTACAATGAGCAGTTCTTC. It specifies CASSYSSYNEQFF.

The J gene is TRBJ2-5, the V gene TRBV7-9; D call uncertain. The germline V gene has CDR1 SEHNR and CDR2 FQNEAQ (reference sequence). Trimming stripped 8 bases from V and 4 bases from J, with 5 bases between. The CDR3 consists of 10 residues. The CDR3 sequence: CASRGETQYF. CDR3 sequence (DNA): TGTGCCAGCCGCGGAGAGACCCAGTACTTC. The complete variable domain, with remaining parts taken from reference TRBV7-9 and TRBJ2-5, reads DTGVSQNPRHKITKRGQNVTFRCDPISEHNRLYWYRQTLGQGPEFLTYFQNEAQLEKSRLLSDRFSAERPKGSFSTLEIQRTEQGDSAMYLCASRGETQYFGPGTRLLVL.

The V call is TRBV13, the J call TRBJ1-3; the D is unclear. The CDR3 spans 15 residues. Germline loops: CDR1 PRHDT, CDR2 FYEKMQ (reference sequence). Trimming took 2 bases from V and 4 from J, leaving 12 bases between them. The CDR3 region has the DNA TGTGCCAGCAGCTTAAGATCCACGGGGGGAAACACCATATATTTT. Its translation: CASSLRSTGGNTIYF.

The chain has TRBV9 and TRBJ2-3; 9 nucleotides agree with TRBD2. CDR3 length equals 14 residues. The ends lost 8 bases at V and 4 bases at J; junction bases unmatched: 8. CDR1 is SGDLS, CDR2 YYNGEE, per germline. CDR3 residues: CASVQGLASDTQYF. CDR3 DNA sequence: TGTGCCAGTGTACAGGGACTAGCCTCAGATACGCAGTATTTT.

This chain connects TRBV5-4 to TRBJ2-7; TRBD1 is a possible D gene (6 bases). The CDR3 has 16 amino acids. CDR1 is SGHNT and CDR2 is YYREEE in the germline V gene (reference sequence). The V end lost 4 bases, the J end lost 2 bases, and 19 bases lay between the germline ends. CDR3 bases: TGTGCCAGCAGCGCTAGAAATCAGGGGAACCCCTACGAGCAGTACTTC. This translates into CASSARNQGNPYEQYF.

This sequence joins TRBV7-2 and TRBJ2-7, with 13 bases aligning to TRBD2. Germline V lookup: CDR1 SGHTA, CDR2 FQGNSA. The V gene end was trimmed by 4 bases and the J gene end by 2 bases; junction bases not matched to a gene: 2. This CDR3 contains 15 residues. CDR3 residues: CASSSGLAGPYEQYF. In DNA, the CDR3 is TGTGCCAGCAGCTCGGGACTAGCGGGACCCTACGAGCAGTACTTC.

This chain uses TRBV5-5 with TRBJ2-7, with 7 bases aligning to TRBD1. This CDR3 is 14 amino acids long. Germline V gives CDR1 SGHKS, CDR2 YYEKEE (reference sequence). With V trimmed by 7 bases and J by 4 bases, 11 bases remained unmatched. The CDR3: CASLGPGGPYEQYF. As DNA, the CDR3 is TGTGCCAGCCTGGGTCCAGGGGGTCCTTACGAGCAGTACTTC. The variable domain in full, completed from reference TRBV5-5 and TRBJ2-7, reads DAGVTQSPTHLIKTRGQQVTLRCSPISGHKSVSWYQQVLGQGPQFIFQYYEKEERGRGNFPDRFSARQFPNYSSELNVNALLLGDSALYLCASLGPGGPYEQYFGPGTRLTVT.

V usage is TRBV7-2 and J usage is TRBJ1-1; 7 bases line up with TRBD1. The V segment lost 2 bases and the J segment 10 bases; nucleotides outside the gene matches: 10. Germline V lookup: CDR1 SGHTA, CDR2 FQGNSA. The CDR3 has 14 amino acids. The CDR3 loop reads CASSLNWRRGPAFF. CDR3 nucleotide sequence: TGTGCCAGCAGCTTAAACTGGAGGAGGGGGCCAGCTTTCTTT. Full variable domain (remainder filled in from reference TRBV7-2 and TRBJ1-1): GAGVSQSPSNKVTEKGKDVELRCDPISGHTALYWYRQSLGQGLEFLIYFQGNSAPDKSGLPSDRFSAERTGGSVSTLTIQRTQQEDSAVYLCASSLNWRRGPAFFGQGTRLTVV.

V gene TRBV9 combines with J gene TRBJ2-3; 8 bases line up with TRBD1. V lost 3 bases, J lost 3 bases, and 6 bases stayed unmatched. CDR3 length: 15 residues. The V gene's germline CDR1 is SGDLS and CDR2 YYNGEE. The CDR3 bases are TGTGCCAGCAGCGGGACAGGGTTTGGAACAGATACGCAGTATTTT. This gives the protein CASSGTGFGTDTQYF.

This chain connects TRBV6-1 to TRBJ2-5, with 11 bases aligning to TRBD2. J gave up 1 base and V 5 bases, and 3 bases lay outside the gene matches. The germline V gene has CDR1 MNHNS and CDR2 SASEGT. The CDR3 is 15 residues long. The CDR3 nucleotides are TGTGCCAGCAGTCAAGGGACTAGCGGCCAAGAGACCCAGTACTTC. Protein sequence: CASSQGTSGQETQYF.

This chain links TRBV10-1 with TRBJ1-5, with TRBD1 matching over 7 bases. Trimming at V came to 3 bases and at J to 6 bases, leaving 5 bases not matched to a gene. CDR1 and CDR2 (germline): WNHNN, SYGVQD (reference sequence). CDR3 length: 14 amino acids. CDR3 sequence reads: CASSDRTGSQPQHF. The CDR3 nucleotides are TGCGCCAGCAGTGACCGGACAGGTTCTCAGCCCCAGCATTTT.

This clone appeared a few times. The genes are TRBV18 and TRBJ1-2; the match to TRBD1 covers 9 bases. J lost 8 bases, V lost 3 bases, and 13 bases had no gene match. The germline V gene has CDR1 KGHSH and CDR2 LQKENI. The CDR3 runs to 16 residues. The CDR3 nucleotides read TGTGCCAGCTCACCCTCGACCGGGACAGGGTCGAGGGGCTACACCTTC. This codes for CASSPSTGTGSRGYTF.

Notes on this clone: Other nucleotide sequences in the sample specify the same CDR3. CDR3 loop: CASSRTGSNSPLHF. Written as DNA, the CDR3 is TGTGCCAGCAGCAGGACAGGGTCCAATTCACCCCTCCACTTT. This rearrangement joins TRBV7-9 to TRBJ1-6; 8 bases fit TRBD1. The germline V gene has CDR1 SEHNR and CDR2 FQNEAQ (reference sequence). Trimming cost V 5 bases and J 7 bases; bases outside gene matches: 4. This CDR3 is built from 14 residues.

The V call is TRBV7-9, the J call TRBJ1-1; the D gene is possibly TRBD1 (5 bases). Looked up from germline, CDR1 is SEHNR and CDR2 is FQNEAQ (reference sequence). Trimming took off 2 bases at V and 0 bases at J, with 13 bases between the two ends. This CDR3 contains 16 residues. The DNA of the CDR3 is TGTGCCAGCAGCTTACTAGGTAGGGGCGTGAACACTGAAGCTTTCTTT. This gives the protein CASSLLGRGVNTEAFF. The whole variable domain, filled in from reference TRBV7-9 and TRBJ1-1, reads DTGVSQNPRHKITKRGQNVTFRCDPISEHNRLYWYRQTLGQGPEFLTYFQNEAQLEKSRLLSDRFSAERPKGSFSTLEIQRTEQGDSAMYLCASSLLGRGVNTEAFFGQGTRLTVV.

The V gene is TRBV27, the J gene TRBJ2-7; TRBD1 might be the D (6 bases). The CDR3 sequence is 14 residues long. Germline assignment: CDR1 MNHEY and CDR2 SMNVEV (reference sequence). Trimming stripped 0 bases from V and 2 bases from J, with 8 bases between. CDR3 loop: CASSLSRGPYEQYF. CDR3 DNA sequence: TGTGCCAGCAGTTTATCCAGGGGTCCCTACGAGCAGTACTTC.